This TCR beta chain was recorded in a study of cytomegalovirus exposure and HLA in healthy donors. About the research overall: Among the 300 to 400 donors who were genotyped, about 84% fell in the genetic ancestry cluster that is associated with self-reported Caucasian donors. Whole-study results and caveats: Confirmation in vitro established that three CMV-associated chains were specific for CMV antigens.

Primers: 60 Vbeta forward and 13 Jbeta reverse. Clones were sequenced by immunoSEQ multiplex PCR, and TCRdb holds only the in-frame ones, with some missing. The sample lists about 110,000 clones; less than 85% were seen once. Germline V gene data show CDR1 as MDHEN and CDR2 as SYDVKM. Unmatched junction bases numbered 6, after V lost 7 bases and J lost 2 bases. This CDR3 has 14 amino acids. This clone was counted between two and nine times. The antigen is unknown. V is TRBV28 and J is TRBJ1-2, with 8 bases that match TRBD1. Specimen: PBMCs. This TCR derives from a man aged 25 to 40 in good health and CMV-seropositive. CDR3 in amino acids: CASTTGVANYGYTF. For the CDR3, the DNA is TGTGCCAGCACGACAGGGGTTGCGAACTATGGCTACACCTTC.